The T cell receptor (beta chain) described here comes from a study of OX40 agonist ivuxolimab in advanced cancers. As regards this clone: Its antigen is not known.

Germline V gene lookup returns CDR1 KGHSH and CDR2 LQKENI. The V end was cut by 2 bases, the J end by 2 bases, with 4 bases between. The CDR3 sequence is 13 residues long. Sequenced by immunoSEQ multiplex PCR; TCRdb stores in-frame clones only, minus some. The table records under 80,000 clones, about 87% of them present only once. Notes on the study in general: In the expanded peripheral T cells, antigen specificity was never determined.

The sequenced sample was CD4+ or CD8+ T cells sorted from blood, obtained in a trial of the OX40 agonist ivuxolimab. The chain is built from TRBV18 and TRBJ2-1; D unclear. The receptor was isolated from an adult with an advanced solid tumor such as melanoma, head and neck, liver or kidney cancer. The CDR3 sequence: CASSPGTYNEQFF. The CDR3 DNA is TGTGCCAGCTCACCAGGGACCTACAATGAGCAGTTCTTC. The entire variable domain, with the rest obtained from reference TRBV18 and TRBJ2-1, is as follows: NAGVMQNPRHLVRRRGQEARLRCSPMKGHSHVYWYRQLPEEGLKFMVYLQKENIIDESGMPKERFSAEFPKEGPSILRIQQVVRGDSAAYFCASSPGTYNEQFFGPGTRLTVL.